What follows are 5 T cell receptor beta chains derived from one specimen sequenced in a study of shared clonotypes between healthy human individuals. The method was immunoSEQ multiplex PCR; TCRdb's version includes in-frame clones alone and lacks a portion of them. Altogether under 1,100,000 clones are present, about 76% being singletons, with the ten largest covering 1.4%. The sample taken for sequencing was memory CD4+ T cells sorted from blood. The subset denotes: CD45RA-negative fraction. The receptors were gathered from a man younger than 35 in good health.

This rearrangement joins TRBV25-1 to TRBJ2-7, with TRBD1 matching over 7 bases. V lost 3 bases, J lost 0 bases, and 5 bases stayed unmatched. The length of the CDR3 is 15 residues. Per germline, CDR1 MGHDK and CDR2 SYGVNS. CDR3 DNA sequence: TGTGCCAGCAGTGATCCGGGACAGAGCTCCTACGAGCAGTACTTC. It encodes CASSDPGQSSYEQYF.

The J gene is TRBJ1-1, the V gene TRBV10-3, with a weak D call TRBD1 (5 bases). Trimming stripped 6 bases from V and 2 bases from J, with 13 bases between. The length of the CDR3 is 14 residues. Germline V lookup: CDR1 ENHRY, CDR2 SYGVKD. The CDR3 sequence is CAIREGLSNTEAFF. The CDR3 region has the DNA TGTGCCATCAGAGAGGGGTTAAGTAACACTGAAGCTTTCTTT.

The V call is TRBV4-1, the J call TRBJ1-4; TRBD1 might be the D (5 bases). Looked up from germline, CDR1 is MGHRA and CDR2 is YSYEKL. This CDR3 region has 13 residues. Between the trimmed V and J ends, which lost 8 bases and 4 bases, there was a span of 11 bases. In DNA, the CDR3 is TGCGCCAGCGGGAGACAGATTAATGAAAAACTGTTTTTT. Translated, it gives CASGRQINEKLFF.

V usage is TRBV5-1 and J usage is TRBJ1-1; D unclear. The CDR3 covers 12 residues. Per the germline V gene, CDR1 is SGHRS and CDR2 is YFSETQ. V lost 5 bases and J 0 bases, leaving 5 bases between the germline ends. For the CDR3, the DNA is TGCGCCAGCAGGGGATTGAACACTGAAGCTTTCTTT. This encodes CASRGLNTEAFF.

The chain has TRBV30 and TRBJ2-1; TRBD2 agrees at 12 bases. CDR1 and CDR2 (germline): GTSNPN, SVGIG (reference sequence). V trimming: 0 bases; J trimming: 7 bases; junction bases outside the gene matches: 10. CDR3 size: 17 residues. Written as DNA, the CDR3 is TGTGCCTGGAGTGTATCGAGGACTAGCGGGACTGGGAATGAGCAGTTCTTC. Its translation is CAWSVSRTSGTGNEQFF.